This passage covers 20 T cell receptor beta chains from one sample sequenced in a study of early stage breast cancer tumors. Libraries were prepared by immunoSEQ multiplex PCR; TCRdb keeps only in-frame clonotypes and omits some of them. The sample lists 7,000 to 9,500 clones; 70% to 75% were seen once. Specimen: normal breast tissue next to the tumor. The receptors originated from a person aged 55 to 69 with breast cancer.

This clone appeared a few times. The DNA for the CDR3 is TGTGCCATCAGTGAGACGGGGGGCACTGAAGCTTTCTTT. Its translation: CAISETGGTEAFF. V is TRBV10-3 and J is TRBJ1-1; D might be TRBD1 (5 bases). Between the trimmed V and J ends, which lost 2 bases and 4 bases, there was a span of 8 bases. The germline V gene has CDR1 ENHRY and CDR2 SYGVKD. CDR3 length: 13 amino acids.

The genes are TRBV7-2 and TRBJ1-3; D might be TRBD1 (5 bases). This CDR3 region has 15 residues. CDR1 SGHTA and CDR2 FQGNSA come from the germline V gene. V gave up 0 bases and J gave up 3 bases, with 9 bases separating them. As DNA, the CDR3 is TGTGCCAGCAGCTTAGCCGGGGGTGGTGGAAACACCATATATTTT. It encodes CASSLAGGGGNTIYF.

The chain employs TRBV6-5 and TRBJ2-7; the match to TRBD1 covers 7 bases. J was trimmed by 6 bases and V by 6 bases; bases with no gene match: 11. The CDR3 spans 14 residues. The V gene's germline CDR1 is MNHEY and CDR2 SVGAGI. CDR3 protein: CASRPLTGSSEQYF. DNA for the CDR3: TGTGCCAGCAGGCCCCTGACAGGGTCAAGCGAGCAGTACTTC.

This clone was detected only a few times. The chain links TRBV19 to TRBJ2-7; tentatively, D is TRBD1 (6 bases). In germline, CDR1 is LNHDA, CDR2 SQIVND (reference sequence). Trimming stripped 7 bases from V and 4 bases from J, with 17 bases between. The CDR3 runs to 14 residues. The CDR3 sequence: CASTPQGGWYEQYF. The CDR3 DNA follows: TGTGCCAGTACCCCACAGGGTGGTTGGTACGAGCAGTACTTC.

The CDR3 DNA sequence: TGTGCCAGCAGTGGTGACAGACTGTACGAGCAGTACTTC. Protein: CASSGDRLYEQYF. This chain connects TRBV2 to TRBJ2-7; TRBD1 might be the D (5 bases). V was cut by 4 bases and J by 4 bases, with 11 bases left in between. The CDR3 is 13 residues long. Germline V lookup: CDR1 SNHLY, CDR2 FYNNEI.

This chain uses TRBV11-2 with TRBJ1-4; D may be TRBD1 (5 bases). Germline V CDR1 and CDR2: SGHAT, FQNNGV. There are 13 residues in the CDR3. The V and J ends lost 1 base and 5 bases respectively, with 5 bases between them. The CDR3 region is CASSLAGNEKLFF. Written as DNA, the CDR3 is TGTGCCAGCAGCTTAGCAGGGAATGAAAAACTGTTTTTT.

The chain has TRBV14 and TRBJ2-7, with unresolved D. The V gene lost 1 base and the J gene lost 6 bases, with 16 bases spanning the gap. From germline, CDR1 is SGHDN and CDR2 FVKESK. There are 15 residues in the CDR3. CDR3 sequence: CASSQARLVRGEQYF. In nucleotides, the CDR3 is TGTGCCAGCAGCCAAGCCCGGCTAGTTAGAGGCGAGCAGTACTTC.

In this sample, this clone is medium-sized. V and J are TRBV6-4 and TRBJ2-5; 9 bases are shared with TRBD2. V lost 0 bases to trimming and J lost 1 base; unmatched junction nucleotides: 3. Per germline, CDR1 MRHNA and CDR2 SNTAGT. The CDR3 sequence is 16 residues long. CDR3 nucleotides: TGTGCCAGCAGTGACTCGACACTAGCGGGCCAAGAGACCCAGTACTTC. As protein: CASSDSTLAGQETQYF.

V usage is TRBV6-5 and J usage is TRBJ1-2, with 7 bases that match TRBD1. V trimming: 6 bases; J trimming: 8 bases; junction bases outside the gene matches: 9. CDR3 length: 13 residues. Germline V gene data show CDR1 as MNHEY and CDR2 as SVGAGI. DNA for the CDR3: TGTGCCAGCAGACAAGGACAGGTCTTAGGCTACACCTTC. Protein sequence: CASRQGQVLGYTF.

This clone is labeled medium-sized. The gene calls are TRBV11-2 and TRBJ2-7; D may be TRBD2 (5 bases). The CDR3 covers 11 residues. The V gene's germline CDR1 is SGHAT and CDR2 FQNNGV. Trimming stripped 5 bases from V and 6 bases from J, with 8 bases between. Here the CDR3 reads CASSREGEQYF. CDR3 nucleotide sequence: TGTGCCAGCAGCCGTGAGGGCGAGCAGTACTTC.

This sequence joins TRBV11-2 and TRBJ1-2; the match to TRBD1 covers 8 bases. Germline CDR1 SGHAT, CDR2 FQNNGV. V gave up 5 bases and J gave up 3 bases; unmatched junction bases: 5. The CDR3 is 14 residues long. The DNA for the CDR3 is TGTGCCAGCAGCCCCGCAGGGGGCTACTATGGCTACACCTTC. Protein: CASSPAGGYYGYTF. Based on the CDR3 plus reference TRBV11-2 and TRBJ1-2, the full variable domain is EAGVAQSPRYKIIEKRQSVAFWCNPISGHATLYWYQQILGQGPKLLIQFQNNGVVDDSQLPKDRFSAERLKGVDSTLKIQPAKLEDSAVYLCASSPAGGYYGYTFGSGTRLTVV.

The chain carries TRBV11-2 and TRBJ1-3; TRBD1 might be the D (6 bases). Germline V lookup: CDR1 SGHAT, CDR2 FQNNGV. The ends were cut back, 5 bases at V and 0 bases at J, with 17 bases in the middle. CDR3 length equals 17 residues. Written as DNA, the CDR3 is TGTGCCAGCAGCGCGGGGGGCAGGCCCAGCTCTGGAAACACCATATATTTT. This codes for CASSAGGRPSSGNTIYF.

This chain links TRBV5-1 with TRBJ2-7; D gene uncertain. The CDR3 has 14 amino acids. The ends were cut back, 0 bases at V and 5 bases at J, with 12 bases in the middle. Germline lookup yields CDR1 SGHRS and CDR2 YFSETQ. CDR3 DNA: TGCGCCAGCAGCTTGGTTAGAAGACAAGACGAGCAGTACTTC. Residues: CASSLVRRQDEQYF.

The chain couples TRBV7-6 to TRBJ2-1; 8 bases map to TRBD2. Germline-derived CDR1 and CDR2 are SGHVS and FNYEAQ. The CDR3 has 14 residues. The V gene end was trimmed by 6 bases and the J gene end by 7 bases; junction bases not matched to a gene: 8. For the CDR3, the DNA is TGTGCCAGCAGTCAGGTGGCGGGAGGTAATGAGCAGTTCTTC. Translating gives CASSQVAGGNEQFF.

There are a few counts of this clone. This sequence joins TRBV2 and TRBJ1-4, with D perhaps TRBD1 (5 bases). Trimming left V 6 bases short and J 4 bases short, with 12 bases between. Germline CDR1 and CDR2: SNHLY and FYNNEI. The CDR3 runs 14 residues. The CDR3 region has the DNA TGTGCCAGCAGGCCGACAGAGCTTAATGAAAAACTGTTTTTT. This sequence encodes CASRPTELNEKLFF.

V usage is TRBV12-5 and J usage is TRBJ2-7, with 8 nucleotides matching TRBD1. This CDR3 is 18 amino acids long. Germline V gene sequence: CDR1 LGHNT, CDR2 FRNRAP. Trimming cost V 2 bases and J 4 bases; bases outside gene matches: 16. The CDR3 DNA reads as TGTGCTAGTGGTTTGTATACCCTTTCGGGTCAGGGGGCTTACGAGCAGTACTTC. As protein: CASGLYTLSGQGAYEQYF.

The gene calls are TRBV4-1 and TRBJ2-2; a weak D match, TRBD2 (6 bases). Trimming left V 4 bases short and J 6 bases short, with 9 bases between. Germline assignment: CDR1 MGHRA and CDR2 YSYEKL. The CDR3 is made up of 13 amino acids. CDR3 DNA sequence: TGCGCCAGCAGCCTATGGGACTCCGGGGAGCTGTTTTTT. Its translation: CASSLWDSGELFF.

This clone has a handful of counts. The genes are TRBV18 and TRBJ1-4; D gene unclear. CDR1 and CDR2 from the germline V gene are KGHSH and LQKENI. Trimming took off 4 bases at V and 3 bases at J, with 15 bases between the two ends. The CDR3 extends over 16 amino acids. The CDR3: CASSRNEAGANEKLFF. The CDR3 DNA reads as TGTGCCAGCTCACGTAACGAGGCTGGTGCTAATGAAAAACTGTTTTTT.

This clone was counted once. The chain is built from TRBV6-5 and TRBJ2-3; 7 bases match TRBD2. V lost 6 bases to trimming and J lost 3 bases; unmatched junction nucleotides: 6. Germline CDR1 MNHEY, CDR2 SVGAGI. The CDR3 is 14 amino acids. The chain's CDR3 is CASRGEGQTDTQYF. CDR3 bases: TGTGCCAGCAGGGGGGAGGGCCAAACAGATACGCAGTATTTT.

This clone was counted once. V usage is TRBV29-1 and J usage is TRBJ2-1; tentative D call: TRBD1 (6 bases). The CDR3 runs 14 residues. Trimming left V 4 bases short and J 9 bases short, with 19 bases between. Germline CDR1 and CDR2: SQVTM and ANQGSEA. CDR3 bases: TGCAGCGTTGTAGGAACTGCTGAACAGGGTGAGCAGTTCTTC. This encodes CSVVGTAEQGEQFF.